A selection of T cell receptor beta chains follows, all from one sample in a study of preoperative IRX-2 immunotherapy in early breast cancer. Data came from immunoSEQ multiplex PCR; TCRdb stores just in-frame clones and leaves some out. The table lists about 89,000 clones, approximately 90% of them singletons. The source was tumor tissue, collected after IRX-2 immunotherapy. The receptor source for this set is a human donor with breast cancer. CDR3s include the opening cysteine and the closing phenylalanine or tryptophan.

v_call: TRBV5-1
cdr3_length: 15
cdr3_aa: CASSLVGASGNTIYF

v_call: TRBV18
cdr3_length: 14
cdr3_aa: CASSPRGADEKLFF

v_call: TRBV28
cdr3_length: 14
cdr3_aa: CASSLERPREKLFF

v_call: TRBV6-7
cdr3_length: 14
cdr3_aa: CASSYSYERDGYTF

v_call: TRBV15
cdr3_length: 17
cdr3_aa: CATSSSTGARGHEKLFF

v_call: TRBV7-1
cdr3_length: 16
cdr3_aa: CASSSGGGRSNQPQHF

v_call: TRBV5-1
cdr3_length: 15
cdr3_aa: CASSDGTGGYYEQYF

v_call: TRBV12-5
cdr3_length: 14
cdr3_aa: CASGEVDKTYEQYF

v_call: TRBV6-8
cdr3_length: 12
cdr3_aa: CASSSTWETQYF

v_call: TRBV28
cdr3_length: 12
cdr3_aa: CASSFSGYGYTF

v_call: TRBV6-7
cdr3_length: 15
cdr3_aa: CASSYSSGSVNEQFF

v_call: TRBV6-8
cdr3_length: 14
cdr3_aa: CASSYDGNTYEQYF

v_call: TRBV6-8
cdr3_length: 16
cdr3_aa: CASSAWTVGGSTEAFF

v_call: TRBV14
cdr3_length: 14
cdr3_aa: CASSQDSGGYEQYF

v_call: TRBV29-1
cdr3_length: 14
cdr3_aa: CSFYDRFSNYGYTF

v_call: TRBV19
cdr3_length: 13
cdr3_aa: CASRSSLNYGYTF

v_call: TRBV27
cdr3_length: 18
cdr3_aa: CASSPTGQGSSYNSPLHF

v_call: TRBV30
cdr3_length: 14
cdr3_aa: CAWSSAGNTGELFF

v_call: TRBV30
cdr3_length: 15
cdr3_aa: CAWHLPWPHTDTQYF

v_call: TRBV6-8
cdr3_length: 12
cdr3_aa: CASSDSNYGYTF

v_call: TRBV19
cdr3_length: 17
cdr3_aa: CASSLGWQGASLQPQHF

v_call: TRBV28
cdr3_length: 17
cdr3_aa: CASSGNRGLMVNTEAFF

v_call: TRBV6-8
cdr3_length: 13
cdr3_aa: CAIRDEGADTQYF

v_call: TRBV19
cdr3_length: 13
cdr3_aa: CASSMGDRTEAFF

v_call: TRBV11-3
cdr3_length: 14
cdr3_aa: CASSPLHSSDEQFF

v_call: TRBV6-8
cdr3_length: 12
cdr3_aa: CATKSSYNEQFF

v_call: TRBV18
cdr3_length: 15
cdr3_aa: CASSPVQTSTDTQYF

v_call: TRBV18
cdr3_length: 15
cdr3_aa: CASSPASAGANVLTF

v_call: TRBV28
cdr3_length: 13
cdr3_aa: CASSLIGHQPQHF

v_call: TRBV29-1
cdr3_length: 12
cdr3_aa: CSVALPDTEAFF

v_call: TRBV10-2
cdr3_length: 15
cdr3_aa: CASDLRDRANTEAFF

v_call: TRBV29-1
cdr3_length: 13
cdr3_aa: CSVTADRYNEQFF

v_call: TRBV6-7
cdr3_length: 16
cdr3_aa: CASSYPRQGCDNEQFF

v_call: TRBV14
cdr3_length: 15
cdr3_aa: CASSGGPSLTYEQYF

v_call: TRBV27
cdr3_length: 13
cdr3_aa: CATSGTGSSPLHF

v_call: TRBV7-5
cdr3_length: 15
cdr3_aa: CASRPWLAGDNEQFF

v_call: TRBV5-1
cdr3_length: 16
cdr3_aa: CASSLVYSQHTTEAFF

v_call: TRBV15
cdr3_length: 14
cdr3_aa: CATSRPGTGSEQYF

v_call: TRBV29-1
cdr3_length: 14
cdr3_aa: CSVGAGLGSYEQYF

v_call: TRBV7-7
cdr3_length: 18
cdr3_aa: CASSLADRERLVNTEAFF

v_call: TRBV19
cdr3_length: 15
cdr3_aa: CASSIQAGGGAEAFF

v_call: TRBV6-8
cdr3_length: 12
cdr3_aa: CASSPTGDGYTF

v_call: TRBV18
cdr3_length: 17
cdr3_aa: CASSPMGTETSTDTQYF

v_call: TRBV28
cdr3_length: 13
cdr3_aa: CATRIPSSNGYTF

v_call: TRBV19
cdr3_length: 12
cdr3_aa: CASNGLSTEQYF

v_call: TRBV11-3
cdr3_length: 16
cdr3_aa: CASSPFTGNWQGEQYF

v_call: TRBV5-1
cdr3_length: 15
cdr3_aa: CASSLVGQGYSPLHF